This T cell receptor (beta chain) was found in a study of shared clonotypes between healthy human individuals. General observations from the study: Having only a few donors restricted how much genetic and exposure-history diversity was captured. Generation of non-shared clonotypes was less probable than generation of clonotypes shared by all four donors.

V lost 2 bases and J lost 2, with 18 bases in between. Germline V gene lookup returns CDR1 MNHEY and CDR2 SMNVEV (reference sequence). The CDR3 is made up of 17 amino acids. As for this clone: Its antigen is unidentified.

The method was immunoSEQ multiplex PCR; TCRdb's version includes in-frame clones alone and lacks a portion of them. The sample includes about 960,000 clones, roughly 72% of them seen just once. Specimen: memory CD4+ T cells sorted from blood. The subset was: CD45RA-negative fraction. The sequence was obtained from a man in his late teens or twenties in good health. This rearrangement joins TRBV27 to TRBJ1-1, with a weak D call TRBD1 (5 bases). CDR3 sequence: CASSLGGVGGDNTEAFF. The DNA of the CDR3 is TGTGCCAGCAGTTTAGGGGGGGTTGGAGGGGACAACACTGAAGCTTTCTTT.